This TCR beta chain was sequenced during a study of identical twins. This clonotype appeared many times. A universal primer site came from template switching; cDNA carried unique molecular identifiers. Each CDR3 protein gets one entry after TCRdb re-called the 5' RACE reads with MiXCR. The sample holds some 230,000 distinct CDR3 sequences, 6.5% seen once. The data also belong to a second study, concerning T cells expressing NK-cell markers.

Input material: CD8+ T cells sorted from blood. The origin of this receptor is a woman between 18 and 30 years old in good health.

In nucleotides, the CDR3 is TGTGCCAGCAGTTTGGCGGGGGGCCCCCCAGATACGCAGTATTTT. Protein: CASSLAGGPPDTQYF. This chain links TRBV12-3 or TRBV12-4 with TRBJ2-3; 8 bases are a match to TRBD2. With V trimmed by 3 bases and J by 4 bases, 6 bases remained unmatched. This CDR3 contains 15 residues.